This TCR beta chain was recorded in a study of cytomegalovirus exposure and HLA in healthy donors. The PCR employed 60 Vbeta primers together with 13 Jbeta primers. TCRdb's table, derived via immunoSEQ multiplex PCR, lists solely in-frame clones and lacks some. The table lists 130,000 or so clones, approximately 60% of them singletons. V was clipped by 4 bases and J by 4 bases, with 12 bases between them. Germline assignment: CDR1 SGHDT and CDR2 YYEEEE. This CDR3 has 13 amino acids. The chain has TRBV5-6 and TRBJ2-7, with D perhaps matching TRBD2 (6 bases). The receptor comes from a woman aged 40 to 50 in good health and CMV-seronegative. Sequenced input: PBMCs. The CDR3, as DNA: TGTGCCAGCAGCCGGGGGTTTGGATACGAGCAGTACTTC. This gives the protein CASSRGFGYEQYF.